This T cell receptor beta chain appears in the sequencing data of a study of T-cell reconstitution after alpha-beta-depleted transplantation in children. The CDR3 covers 17 residues. The V and J ends lost 5 bases and 2 bases, in that order; junction bases with no gene match: 9. Germline loops: CDR1 SGHDT, CDR2 YYEEEE. As it was prepared, the TCRbeta library received unique molecular identifiers. Via MiXCR, TCRdb re-called the PCR reads, giving one row per CDR3 protein. The sample shows 500,000 or so distinct CDR3 sequences, 32% of them seen only once. This clonotype came up a few times. This sequence joins TRBV5-6 and TRBJ2-6; 8 nucleotides align to TRBD1. The sample here was PBMCs from the stem cell graft donor, taken from the stem cell graft. This clonotype was sampled from a human donor who donated a stem cell graft to a child with aplastic anemia. The CDR3 is CASRTDRVVTGANVLTF. CDR3 DNA sequence: TGTGCCAGCAGGACGGACAGGGTGGTCACTGGGGCCAACGTCCTGACTTTC.